This T cell receptor beta chain was retrieved from a study of T cell repertoires in cytomegalovirus infection. Across the study: Signatures in public TCR beta sequences pointed to both CMV infection and matching HLA type.

Findings and caveats of the study: Clonotypes of TCR beta that were HLA-C-restricted and CMV-specific dominated the ex vivo response. There were carriers of CMV plus the relevant HLA, and cumulative public TCR beta family frequency identified them.

TCRdb re-called the reads with MiXCR, one entry per CDR3 protein. The sample lists a few hundred thousand distinct CDR3 sequences; 17% were seen once. This clonotype showed up many times. The antigen is unknown. CDR1 is SGHVS, CDR2 FNYEAQ, per germline. V was clipped by 5 bases and J by 6 bases; unmatched bases: 6. The CDR3 length is 16 residues. The chain carries TRBV7-6 and TRBJ2-2; TRBD2 matches at 13 bases. The sample consisted of CD8+ T cells from PBMCs. The sequence derives from a human donor in good health (CMV status not recorded). Some clones in this sample may be carry-over from other donors' samples. The DNA of the CDR3 is TGTGCCAGCAGCCCGACCGGGACTAGCGGGGCCGGGGAGCTGTTTTTT. Its protein is CASSPTGTSGAGELFF.